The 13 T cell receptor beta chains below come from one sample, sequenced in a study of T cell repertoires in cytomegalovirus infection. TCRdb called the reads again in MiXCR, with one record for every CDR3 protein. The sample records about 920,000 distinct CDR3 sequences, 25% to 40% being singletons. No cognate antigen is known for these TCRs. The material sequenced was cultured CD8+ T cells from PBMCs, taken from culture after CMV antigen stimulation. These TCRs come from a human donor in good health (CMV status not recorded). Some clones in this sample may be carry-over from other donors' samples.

CDR3 in DNA: TGTGCCAGCAGTTCTCAGGGGGTCCTCTCTGGGGCCAACGTCCTGACTTTC. It encodes CASSSQGVLSGANVLTF. The V call is TRBV27, the J call TRBJ2-6, with 7 bases identical to TRBD1. Germline V gives CDR1 MNHEY, CDR2 SMNVEV (reference sequence). The V and J ends lost 4 bases and 0 bases, in that order; junction bases with no gene match: 6. The CDR3 runs to 17 residues.

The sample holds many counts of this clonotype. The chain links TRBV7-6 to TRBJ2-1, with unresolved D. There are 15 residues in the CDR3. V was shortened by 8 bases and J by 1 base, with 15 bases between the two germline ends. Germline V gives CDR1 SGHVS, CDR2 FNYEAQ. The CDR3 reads CASSSGPRSYNEQFF. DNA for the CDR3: TGTGCCAGCTCAAGTGGCCCCAGGTCCTACAATGAGCAGTTCTTC.

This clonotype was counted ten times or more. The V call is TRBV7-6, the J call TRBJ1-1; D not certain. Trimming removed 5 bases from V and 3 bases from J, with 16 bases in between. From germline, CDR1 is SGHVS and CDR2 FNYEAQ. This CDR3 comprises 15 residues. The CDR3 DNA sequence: TGTGCCAGCAGCGACGTTGGGGTATGGGACACTGAAGCTTTCTTT. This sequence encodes CASSDVGVWDTEAFF.

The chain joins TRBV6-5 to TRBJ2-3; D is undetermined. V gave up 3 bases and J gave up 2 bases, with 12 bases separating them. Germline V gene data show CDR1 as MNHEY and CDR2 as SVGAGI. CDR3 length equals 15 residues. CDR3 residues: CASSYTAVVTDTQYF. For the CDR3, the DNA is TGTGCCAGCAGTTATACGGCAGTAGTCACAGATACGCAGTATTTT.

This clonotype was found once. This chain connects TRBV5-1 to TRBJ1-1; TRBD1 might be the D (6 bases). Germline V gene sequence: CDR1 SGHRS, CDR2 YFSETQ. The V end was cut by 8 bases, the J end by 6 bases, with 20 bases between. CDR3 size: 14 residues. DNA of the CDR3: TGCGCCAGTAATTTGTTGGGGGCAGGTGCTGAAGCTTTCTTT. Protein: CASNLLGAGAEAFF.

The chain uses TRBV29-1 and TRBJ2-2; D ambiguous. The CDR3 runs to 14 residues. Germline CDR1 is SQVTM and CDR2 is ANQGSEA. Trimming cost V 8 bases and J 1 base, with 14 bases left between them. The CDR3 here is CSLPRRLNTGELFF. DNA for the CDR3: TGCAGCCTCCCCCGGCGGTTGAACACCGGGGAGCTGTTTTTT.

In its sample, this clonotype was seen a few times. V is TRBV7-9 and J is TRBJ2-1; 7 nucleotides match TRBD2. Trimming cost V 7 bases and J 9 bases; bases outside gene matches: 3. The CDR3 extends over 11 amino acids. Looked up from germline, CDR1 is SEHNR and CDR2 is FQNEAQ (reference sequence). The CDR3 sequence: CASILAAEQFF. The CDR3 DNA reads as TGTGCCAGCATTCTAGCGGCTGAGCAGTTCTTC.

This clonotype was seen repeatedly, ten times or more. The CDR3, as DNA: TGTGCCAGCAGCTTACGGGTGGGGACCTACGAGCAGTACTTC. It translates to CASSLRVGTYEQYF. The chain has TRBV7-2 and TRBJ2-7; D gene uncertain. The CDR3 is 14 residues long. Trimming shortened V by 2 bases and J by 2 bases, and 10 bases separated the two germline ends. Germline loops: CDR1 SGHTA, CDR2 FQGNSA.

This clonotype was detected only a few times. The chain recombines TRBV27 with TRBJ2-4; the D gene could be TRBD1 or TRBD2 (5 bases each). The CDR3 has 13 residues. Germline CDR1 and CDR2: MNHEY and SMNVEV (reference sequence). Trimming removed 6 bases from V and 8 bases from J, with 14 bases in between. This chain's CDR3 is CASSWDHGHIQYF. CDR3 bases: TGTGCCAGCAGCTGGGACCACGGACACATTCAGTACTTC.

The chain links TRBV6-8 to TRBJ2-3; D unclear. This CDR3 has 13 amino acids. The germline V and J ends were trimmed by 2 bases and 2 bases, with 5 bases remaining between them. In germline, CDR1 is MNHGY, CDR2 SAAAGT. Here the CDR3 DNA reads TGTGCCAGCAGTTACCCTACCACAGATACGCAGTATTTT. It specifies CASSYPTTDTQYF.

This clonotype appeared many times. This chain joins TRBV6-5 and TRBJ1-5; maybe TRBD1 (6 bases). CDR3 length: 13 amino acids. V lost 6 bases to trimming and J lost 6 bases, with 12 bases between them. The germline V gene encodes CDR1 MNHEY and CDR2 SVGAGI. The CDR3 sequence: CASSPGDTQPQHF. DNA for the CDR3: TGTGCCAGCAGCCCAGGGGACACTCAGCCCCAGCATTTT.

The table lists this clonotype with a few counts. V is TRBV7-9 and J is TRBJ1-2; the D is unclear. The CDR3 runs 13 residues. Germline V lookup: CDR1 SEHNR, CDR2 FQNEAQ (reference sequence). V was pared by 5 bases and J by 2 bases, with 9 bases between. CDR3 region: CASSETRNYGYTF. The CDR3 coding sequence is TGTGCCAGCAGCGAGACAAGAAACTATGGCTACACCTTC. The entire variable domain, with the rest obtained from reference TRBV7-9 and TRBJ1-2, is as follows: DTGVSQNPRHKITKRGQNVTFRCDPISEHNRLYWYRQTLGQGPEFLTYFQNEAQLEKSRLLSDRFSAERPKGSFSTLEIQRTEQGDSAMYLCASSETRNYGYTFGSGTRLTVV.

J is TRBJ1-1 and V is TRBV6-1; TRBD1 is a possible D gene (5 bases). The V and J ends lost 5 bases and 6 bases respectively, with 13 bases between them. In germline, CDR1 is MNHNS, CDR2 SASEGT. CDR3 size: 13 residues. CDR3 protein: CASSPGSGAEAFF. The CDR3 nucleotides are TGTGCCAGCAGTCCAGGGAGTGGTGCTGAAGCTTTCTTT.